This TCR beta chain is drawn from a study of cytomegalovirus exposure and HLA in healthy donors. In the PCR, 60 Vbeta and 13 Jbeta primers were used. Sequenced by immunoSEQ multiplex PCR; TCRdb stores in-frame clones only, minus some. The sample records roughly 100,000 clones, around three quarters being singletons. The J segment lost 7 bases and the V segment lost 5 bases, leaving 6 bases of the junction unmatched. Germline lookup yields CDR1 LNHDA and CDR2 SQIVND (reference sequence). This CDR3 has 14 amino acids. Nominally healthy donors were sampled, though unrecorded immune exposures were likely.

The sample was PBMCs. The sequence was obtained from a man under 40 in good health and CMV-seropositive. This chain uses TRBV19 with TRBJ1-5; 9 bases line up with TRBD1. The CDR3 region is CASSVTGGGQPQHF. The CDR3 nucleotides read TGTGCCAGTAGTGTGACAGGGGGAGGACAGCCCCAGCATTTT.